This TCR beta chain derives from a study of T cells in Graves' hyperthyroidism and ophthalmopathy. Study details: Upon initial diagnosis and before any treatment, peripheral blood was collected. Notes on the study in general: Appearing also in blood were most of the thyroid clonotypes expanded above 0.001.

Amplified regions were TCR beta CDR3 sequences from RNA transcripts. RT-PCR in the first round (using the HTBI primer set) targeted the TCR CDR3. Each CDR3 protein gets one entry after TCRdb re-called the multiplex PCR reads with MiXCR. The sample lists about 550,000 distinct CDR3 sequences, around 21% occurring once. The ends were cut back, 2 bases at V and 6 bases at J, with 11 bases in the middle. This CDR3 has 14 residues. Germline CDR1 MNHEY, CDR2 SVGAGI. In its sample, this clonotype was seen many times. Its specificity is unknown. The V gene is TRBV6-5, the J gene TRBJ1-5; no clear D. This clonotype originated in a man younger than 35 with Graves' hyperthyroidism. Sequencing input: blood. Written as DNA, the CDR3 is TGTGCCAGCAGTTACCCCGGAGGTACTCAGCCCCAGCATTTT. Protein sequence: CASSYPGGTQPQHF.